This TCR beta chain was sequenced for a study of response to subunit inactivated influenza vaccine. Points from the study as a whole: Authors proposed each seasonal influenza vaccination draws in few new T cells.

CDR3 length equals 15 residues. The germline gives CDR1 SGHVS, CDR2 FQNEAQ. Trimming took 2 bases from V and 2 from J, leaving 12 bases between them. TCRdb independently ran MiXCR on the RT-PCR reads; one entry per CDR3 protein. The sample consists of around 530,000 distinct CDR3 sequences, approximately 15% of them appearing once. This clonotype was observed a handful of times. What it recognizes is unknown. This TCR was sampled from a man in his fifties or sixties who received an inactivated influenza vaccine. Here the sequenced sample was CD4+ T cells sorted from PBMCs, taken less than 30 months after vaccination. The chain recombines TRBV7-8 with TRBJ2-5; D is uncertain. In DNA form, the CDR3 reads TGTGCCAGCAGCTTAAATTCGGGTGAACAAGAGACCCAGTACTTC. It translates to CASSLNSGEQETQYF.